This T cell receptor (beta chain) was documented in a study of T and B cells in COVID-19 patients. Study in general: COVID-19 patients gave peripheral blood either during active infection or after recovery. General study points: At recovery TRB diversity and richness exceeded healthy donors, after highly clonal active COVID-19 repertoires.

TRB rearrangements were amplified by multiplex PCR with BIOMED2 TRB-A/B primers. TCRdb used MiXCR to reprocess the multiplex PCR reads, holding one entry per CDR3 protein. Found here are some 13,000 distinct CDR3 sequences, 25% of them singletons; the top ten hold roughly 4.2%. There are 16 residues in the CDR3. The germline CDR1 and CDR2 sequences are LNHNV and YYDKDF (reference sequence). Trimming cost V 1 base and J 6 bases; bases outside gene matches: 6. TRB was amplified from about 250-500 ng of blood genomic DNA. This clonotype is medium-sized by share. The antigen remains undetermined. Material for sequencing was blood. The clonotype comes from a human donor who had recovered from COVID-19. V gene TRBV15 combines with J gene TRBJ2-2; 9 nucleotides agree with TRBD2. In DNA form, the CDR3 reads TGTGCCACCAGCAGAGGCATTAGCGGGAGAGCCGGGGAGCTGTTTTTT. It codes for CATSRGISGRAGELFF.